This T cell receptor beta chain originates from a study of T cell clonality in common variable immunodeficiency. In this sample, this clone turned up many times. Its antigen is still unknown. Coverage ceases 3 residues before the CDR3 finishes, and the germline J gene fills in the end. Study-wide findings and caveats: T cell subpopulation sequencing would be needed to explain CVID clonality. In common variable immunodeficiency, TCR beta chains reportedly carried fewer deletions and N-nucleotide insertions.

The protocol was immunoSEQ multiplex PCR, while the TCRdb copy is restricted to in-frame clones and leaves out a portion. The sample holds roughly 60,000 clones, and no clone turns up only once. Looked up from germline, CDR1 is WNHNN and CDR2 is SYGVQD (reference sequence). The CDR3 loop spans 17 amino acids. V was clipped by 4 bases and J by 6 bases; unmatched bases: 11. The chain links TRBV10-1 to TRBJ2-2; 10 bases align to TRBD2. The material sequenced was peripheral blood mononuclear cells. This receptor was taken from a person between 18 and 69 years old in good health. The CDR3: CASSAITSGDSAGELFF. CDR3 DNA, as far as it was read: TGCGCCAGCAGTGCGATAACTAGCGGGGATAGCGCCGGGGAG.